This T cell receptor (beta chain) was sequenced for a study of shared clonotypes between healthy human individuals. Study-wide points: Non-shared clonotypes had lower generation probabilities than those shared by all four donors.

Assay runs were performed at deep level. Assay used: immunoSEQ multiplex PCR; TCRdb lists only in-frame clones, some missing. The sample shows hundreds of thousands of clones, 90% to 96% of them seen only once. Trimming at V came to 4 bases and at J to 3 bases, leaving 6 bases not matched to a gene. Germline assignment: CDR1 SGHTA and CDR2 FQGNSA. This CDR3 contains 15 residues. Worth noting for this clone: Its antigen remains unidentified.

The chain links TRBV7-2 to TRBJ1-5; the match to TRBD1 covers 7 bases. Sequenced sample: naive CD4+ T cells sorted from blood. Subset: CD45RA+ positively selected. The clonotype was recovered from a woman aged 25-40 years in good health. The CDR3 protein is CASSSKTGFNQPQHF. In DNA form, the CDR3 reads TGTGCCAGCAGCTCGAAGACAGGGTTCAATCAGCCCCAGCATTTT.